This T cell receptor beta chain was captured in a study of blood T cell repertoires in COVID-19. Germline V CDR1 and CDR2: SGDLS, YYNGEE. The CDR3 totals 17 residues. V was cut by 4 bases and J by 0 bases, with 17 bases left in between. Sequenced by immunoSEQ multiplex PCR; TCRdb stores in-frame clones only, minus some. The table shows about 300,000 clones, with around 90% occurring only once. The chain joins TRBV9 to TRBJ1-5; D may be TRBD1 (6 bases). The receptor was derived from a woman under 40 who had recovered from COVID-19. The material sequenced was PBMCs or T cells enriched from blood (not recorded which). Here the CDR3 reads CASSPLDSEYSNQPQHF. The DNA for the CDR3 is TGTGCCAGCAGCCCCTTGGACAGTGAATATAGCAATCAGCCCCAGCATTTT. The whole variable domain, remainder taken from reference TRBV9 and TRBJ1-5, is DSGVTQTPKHLITATGQRVTLRCSPRSGDLSVYWYQQSLDQGLQFLIQYYNGEERAKGNILERFSAQQFPDLHSELNLSSLELGDSALYFCASSPLDSEYSNQPQHFGDGTRLSIL.